Below are 26 T cell receptor beta chains sequenced from a single sample in a study of T cells in localized non-small cell lung cancer (TCRdb year 2020). Receptor libraries were prepared by the immunoSEQ multiplex PCR assay. TCRdb took over this immuneACCESS table, retaining in-frame rearrangements with V and J assigned. Such tables are incomplete; in checked studies, under half of the missing clones stem from an unresolved V gene, and the remainder is unexplained. Within this sample are more than 15,000 clones, with about 88% of them counted one time only. Approximately 20% of the sample is held by the ten biggest clonotypes. Source: peripheral blood, taken before any cancer treatment. These receptors all come from a male donor at least 60 years old with stage I lung adenocarcinoma.

The V gene is TRBV6-5, the J gene TRBJ1-1; a possible D gene is TRBD1 (6 bases). The CDR3 consists of 12 residues. The V gene lost 6 bases and the J gene lost 7 bases, with 12 bases spanning the gap. CDR1 is MNHEY, CDR2 SVGAGI, per germline. The CDR3 sequence is CASRILDSEAFF. DNA for the CDR3: TGTGCCAGCAGAATCTTGGACAGTGAAGCTTTCTTT.

The V gene is TRBV28, the J gene TRBJ1-2; D is unclear. Trimming left V 5 bases short and J 8 bases short, with 9 bases between. This CDR3 has 11 amino acids. CDR1 and CDR2 (germline): MDHEN, SYDVKM. DNA of the CDR3: TGTGCCAGCAGTCGTCCCCCGGGCTACACCTTC. Amino acid sequence: CASSRPPGYTF.

The chain employs TRBV6-5 and TRBJ1-5; 9 positions match TRBD1. There are 14 residues in the CDR3. CDR1 and CDR2 (germline): MNHEY, SVGAGI. Germline trimming cut 4 bases from V and 4 bases from J; bases unmatched to any gene: 2. For the CDR3, the DNA is TGTGCCAGCAGTTCGACAGGGGGTAATCAGCCCCAGCATTTT. This codes for CASSSTGGNQPQHF.

The CDR3 region is CASSLFGGGHDEQFF. CDR3 nucleotides: TGTGCCAGCAGCTTGTTCGGCGGGGGACACGATGAGCAGTTCTTC. The gene calls are TRBV5-8 and TRBJ2-1; tentatively, D is TRBD2 (7 bases). CDR1 is SGHTS and CDR2 is YDEGEE in the germline V gene. The CDR3 is made up of 15 amino acids. V lost 1 base, J lost 8 bases, and 16 bases lay in between.

The rearrangement links TRBV28 to TRBJ2-2, with 10 bases fitting TRBD2. Unmatched junction bases numbered 15, after V lost 4 bases and J lost 4 bases. CDR1 and CDR2 (germline): MDHEN, SYDVKM. The CDR3 spans 19 residues. CDR3 in amino acids: CASSSPSGLAATSTGELFF. The CDR3, as DNA: TGTGCCAGCAGTTCCCCCTCAGGACTAGCGGCCACCAGCACCGGGGAGCTGTTTTTT.

The CDR3 here is CASSVGRTNTGELFF. DNA for the CDR3: TGTGCCAGCAGCGTAGGACGGACGAACACCGGGGAGCTGTTTTTT. V is TRBV9 and J is TRBJ2-2; D remains unclear. V lost 0 bases to trimming and J lost 0 bases, with 6 bases between them. The germline CDR1 and CDR2 sequences are SGDLS and YYNGEE. The CDR3 runs to 15 residues.

This chain connects TRBV28 to TRBJ1-2; D remains unclear. Trimming removed 4 bases from V and 3 bases from J, with 9 bases in between. Germline CDR1 and CDR2: MDHEN and SYDVKM. The CDR3 consists of 13 residues. The CDR3 DNA reads as TGTGCCAGCAGTTACGACGGACACTATGGCTACACCTTC. Translating gives CASSYDGHYGYTF.

The rearrangement uses TRBV5-5 and TRBJ2-1; D is possibly TRBD2 (5 bases). CDR1 and CDR2 (germline): SGHKS, YYEKEE (reference sequence). This CDR3 contains 12 residues. The ends were cut back, 3 bases at V and 10 bases at J, with 11 bases in the middle. CDR3 nucleotides: TGTGCCAGCAGCTCCCTTCGGGAAGAGCAGTTCTTC. The encoded protein is CASSSLREEQFF.

The V gene is TRBV7-8, the J gene TRBJ2-3; no firm D call. This CDR3 spans 11 amino acids. Germline CDR1 and CDR2: SGHVS and FQNEAQ. V lost 1 base and J 8 bases, leaving 4 bases between the germline ends. CDR3 residues: CASSLGATQYF. The CDR3 nucleotides are TGTGCCAGCAGCTTAGGTGCTACGCAGTATTTT.

This chain links TRBV20-1 with TRBJ2-7; D is perhaps TRBD2 (6 bases). The CDR3 contains 11 residues. Germline CDR1 DFQATT, CDR2 SNEGSKA (reference sequence). Trimming left V 7 bases short and J 4 bases short, with 11 bases between. The CDR3 loop is CSGEEGYEQYF. The DNA for the CDR3 is TGCAGTGGGGAGGAGGGGTACGAGCAGTACTTC.

The CDR3, as DNA: TGTGCCAGTAGTCAGGGGACAGGGGGCACTGAAGCTTTCTTT. Its translation is CASSQGTGGTEAFF. The rearrangement joins TRBV19 to TRBJ1-1, with TRBD1 identical over 11 bases. The CDR3 is 14 residues long. After removal of 5 bases from V and 4 bases from J, the junction contained 3 bases not matched to a gene. Per germline, CDR1 LNHDA and CDR2 SQIVND (reference sequence).

The chain combines TRBV19 with TRBJ2-7; D is ambiguous. The CDR3 loop spans 13 amino acids. From germline, CDR1 is LNHDA and CDR2 SQIVND (reference sequence). Trimming left V 6 bases short and J 6 bases short, with 15 bases between. The CDR3 reads CASRGRPFVEQYF. The CDR3 coding sequence is TGTGCCAGTAGAGGGCGGCCCTTCGTCGAGCAGTACTTC.

This clone appeared a single time. The gene calls are TRBV7-9 and TRBJ2-3; D gene ambiguous. This CDR3 comprises 14 residues. Germline-derived CDR1 and CDR2 are SEHNR and FQNEAQ (reference sequence). Trimming left V 5 bases short and J 2 bases short, with 11 bases between. The CDR3 reads CASSLMQLTDTQYF. CDR3 coding DNA: TGTGCCAGCAGCCTTATGCAGCTCACAGATACGCAGTATTTT.

The genes are TRBV29-1 and TRBJ2-5; 8 bases map to TRBD2. In germline, CDR1 is SQVTM, CDR2 ANQGSEA. J was trimmed by 0 bases and V by 0 bases; bases with no gene match: 6. The CDR3 spans 16 residues. The CDR3 is CSVEDTAGADQETQYF. CDR3 nucleotide sequence: TGCAGCGTTGAAGATACAGCGGGAGCGGACCAAGAGACCCAGTACTTC.

The chain has TRBV2 and TRBJ1-4; TRBD1 matches at 7 bases. The germline V gene has CDR1 SNHLY and CDR2 FYNNEI. Trimming removed 1 base from V and 6 bases from J; junction bases left unmatched: 2. The CDR3 totals 14 residues. In DNA, the CDR3 is TGTGCCAGCAGTGAAGGAACAGGGGATGAAAAACTGTTTTTT. Its protein is CASSEGTGDEKLFF.

The chain uses TRBV30 and TRBJ1-5; D uncertain. Per germline, CDR1 GTSNPN and CDR2 SVGIG (reference sequence). The CDR3 has 13 amino acids. V dropped 0 bases and J dropped 4 bases, with 7 bases sitting between them. Written as DNA, the CDR3 is TGTGCCTGGAGTGTAACAGAGAATCAGCCCCAGCATTTT. This codes for CAWSVTENQPQHF.

The V call is TRBV28, the J call TRBJ1-4; 10 nucleotides line up with TRBD1. The CDR3 spans 15 residues. Germline V gene sequence: CDR1 MDHEN, CDR2 SYDVKM. V trimming: 5 bases; J trimming: 3 bases; junction bases outside the gene matches: 3. The CDR3, as DNA: TGTGCCAGCAGTGATGGACAGGGGGCTAATGAAAAACTGTTTTTT. Translation: CASSDGQGANEKLFF.

The gene calls are TRBV7-6 and TRBJ2-7; possibly TRBD2 for D (6 bases). Per germline, CDR1 SGHVS and CDR2 FNYEAQ. CDR3 length: 14 amino acids. Between the trimmed V and J ends, which lost 3 bases and 7 bases, there was a span of 16 bases. The CDR3 protein is CASSFSGPGREQYF. CDR3 coding DNA: TGTGCCAGCAGCTTTAGCGGCCCGGGGCGGGAGCAGTACTTC.

The chain links TRBV7-9 to TRBJ2-1; 9 positions agree with TRBD2. CDR3 length: 15 residues. The V and J ends lost 5 bases and 4 bases, in that order; junction bases with no gene match: 6. CDR1 SEHNR and CDR2 FQNEAQ come from the germline V gene (reference sequence). In DNA form, the CDR3 reads TGTGCCAGCAGCCCAGGGACTAGCCCTTACAATGAGCAGTTCTTC. This encodes CASSPGTSPYNEQFF.

This clone was observed a handful of times. The chain recombines TRBV7-9 with TRBJ1-1; D is uncertain. The CDR3 is made up of 14 amino acids. Deletions cut 1 base from V and 4 bases from J, with 10 bases between. Per germline, CDR1 SEHNR and CDR2 FQNEAQ (reference sequence). The CDR3 sequence: CASSLGTPGTEAFF. CDR3 DNA sequence: TGTGCCAGCAGCTTAGGGACGCCGGGCACTGAAGCTTTCTTT. Filled out from reference TRBV7-9 and TRBJ1-1, the complete variable domain reads DTGVSQNPRHKITKRGQNVTFRCDPISEHNRLYWYRQTLGQGPEFLTYFQNEAQLEKSRLLSDRFSAERPKGSFSTLEIQRTEQGDSAMYLCASSLGTPGTEAFFGQGTRLTVV.

This chain uses TRBV19 with TRBJ1-5; 9 bases line up with TRBD1. CDR3 size: 15 residues. The germline V gene has CDR1 LNHDA and CDR2 SQIVND (reference sequence). After removal of 7 bases from V and 3 bases from J, the junction contained 7 bases not matched to a gene. The CDR3 DNA is TGTGCCAGTACCCCCGGACAGGGGTTCAATCAGCCCCAGCATTTT. Amino acid sequence: CASTPGQGFNQPQHF. The entire variable domain, with the rest obtained from reference TRBV19 and TRBJ1-5, is as follows: DGGITQSPKYLFRKEGQNVTLSCEQNLNHDAMYWYRQDPGQGLRLIYYSQIVNDFQKGDIAEGYSVSREKKESFPLTVTSAQKNPTAFYLCASTPGQGFNQPQHFGDGTRLSIL.

This sequence joins TRBV5-4 and TRBJ2-3; TRBD2 agrees at 9 bases. Germline loops: CDR1 SGHNT, CDR2 YYREEE (reference sequence). There are 16 residues in the CDR3. The trim removed 0 bases at V and 3 bases at J, leaving 5 bases unmatched. The CDR3 sequence: CASSLAGLAGTDTQYF. The CDR3 DNA reads as TGTGCCAGCAGCTTGGCGGGGCTAGCGGGAACAGATACGCAGTATTTT.

The rearrangement links TRBV27 to TRBJ1-1, with D maybe TRBD1 (5 bases). The CDR3 is 13 amino acids. Germline assignment: CDR1 MNHEY and CDR2 SMNVEV (reference sequence). V was cut by 5 bases and J by 0 bases, with 7 bases left in between. CDR3 in amino acids: CASSGQLNTEAFF. CDR3 in DNA: TGTGCCAGCAGTGGACAACTGAACACTGAAGCTTTCTTT.

The CDR3 region is CASSLGAGLAKNIQYF. Here the CDR3 DNA reads TGTGCCAGCAGCTTAGGGGCAGGGTTAGCCAAAAACATTCAGTACTTC. This chain connects TRBV7-9 to TRBJ2-4; the D gene is possibly TRBD1 (5 bases). The CDR3 is made up of 16 amino acids. Germline V gene sequence: CDR1 SEHNR, CDR2 FQNEAQ (reference sequence). V was trimmed by 1 base and J by 0 bases, leaving 10 bases between them.

The genes are TRBV28 and TRBJ1-6, with TRBD1 identical over 8 bases. Per germline, CDR1 MDHEN and CDR2 SYDVKM. This CDR3 comprises 17 residues. V shed 5 bases and J 5 bases; nucleotides not matched to a gene: 11. The CDR3 bases are TGTGCCAGCAGTCCAAGGGCACAGGGGGAGAATAATTCACCCCTCCACTTT. Its translation is CASSPRAQGENNSPLHF. The whole variable domain, filled in from reference TRBV28 and TRBJ1-6, reads DVKVTQSSRYLVKRTGEKVFLECVQDMDHENMFWYRQDPGLGLRLIYFSYDVKMKEKGDIPEGYSVSREKKERFSLILESASTNQTSMYLCASSPRAQGENNSPLHFGNGTRLTVT.

This chain uses TRBV4-2 with TRBJ2-2; D gene unclear. CDR3 length: 18 residues. CDR1 and CDR2 (germline): LGHNA, YNFKEQ. The ends were cut back, 1 base at V and 4 bases at J, with 19 bases in the middle. Here the CDR3 reads CASSQGHSKSASTGELFF. CDR3 DNA: TGTGCCAGCAGCCAAGGTCACAGTAAGTCGGCGAGCACCGGGGAGCTGTTTTTT.